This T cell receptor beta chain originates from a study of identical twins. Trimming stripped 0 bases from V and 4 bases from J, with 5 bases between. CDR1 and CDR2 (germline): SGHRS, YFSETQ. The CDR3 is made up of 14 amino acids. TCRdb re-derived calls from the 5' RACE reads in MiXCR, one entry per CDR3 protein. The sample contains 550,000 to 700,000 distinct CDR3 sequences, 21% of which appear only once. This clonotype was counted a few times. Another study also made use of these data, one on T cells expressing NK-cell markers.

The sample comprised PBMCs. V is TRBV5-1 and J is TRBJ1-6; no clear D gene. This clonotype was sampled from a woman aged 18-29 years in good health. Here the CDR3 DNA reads TGCGCCAGCAGCTTGGGGGAATATAATTCACCCCTCCACTTT. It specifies CASSLGEYNSPLHF.